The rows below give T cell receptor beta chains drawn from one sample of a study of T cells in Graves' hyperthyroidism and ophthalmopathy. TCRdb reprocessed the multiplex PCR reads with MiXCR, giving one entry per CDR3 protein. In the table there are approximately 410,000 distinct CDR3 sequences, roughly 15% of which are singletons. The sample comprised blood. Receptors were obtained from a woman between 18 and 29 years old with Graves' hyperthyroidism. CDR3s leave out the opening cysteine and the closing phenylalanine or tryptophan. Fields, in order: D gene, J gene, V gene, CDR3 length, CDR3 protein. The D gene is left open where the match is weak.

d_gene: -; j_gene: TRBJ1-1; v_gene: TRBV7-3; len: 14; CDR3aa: ASSLSGAQRNTEAF
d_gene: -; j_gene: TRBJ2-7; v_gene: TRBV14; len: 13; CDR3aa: ASSQVEDGPYEQY
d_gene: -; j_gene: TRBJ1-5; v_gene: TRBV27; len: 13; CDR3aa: ASSQGSTGNQPLH
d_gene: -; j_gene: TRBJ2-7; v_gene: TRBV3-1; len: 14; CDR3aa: ASSQGPDDHTYEQY
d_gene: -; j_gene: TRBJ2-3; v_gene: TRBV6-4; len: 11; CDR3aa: ASSGGSTDTQY
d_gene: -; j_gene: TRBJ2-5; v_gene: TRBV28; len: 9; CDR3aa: ASSAQETQY
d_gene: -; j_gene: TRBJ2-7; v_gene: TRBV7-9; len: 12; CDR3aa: ASSIDPSSYEQY
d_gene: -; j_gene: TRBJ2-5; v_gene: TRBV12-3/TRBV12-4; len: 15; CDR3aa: ASSPSRPHRGEETQY
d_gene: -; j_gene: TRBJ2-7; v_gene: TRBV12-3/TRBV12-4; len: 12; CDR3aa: ASKIDGSSYEQY
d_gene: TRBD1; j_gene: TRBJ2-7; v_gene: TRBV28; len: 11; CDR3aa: ARRGQRRNEQY
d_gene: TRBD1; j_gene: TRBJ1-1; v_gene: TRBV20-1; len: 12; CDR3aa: SATKGAGNTEAF
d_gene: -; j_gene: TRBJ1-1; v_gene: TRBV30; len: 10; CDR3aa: ASQWGAGEAF
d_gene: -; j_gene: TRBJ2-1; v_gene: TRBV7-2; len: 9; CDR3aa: ASSLRALQF
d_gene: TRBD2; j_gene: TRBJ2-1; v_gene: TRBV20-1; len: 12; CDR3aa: SARPAGAPHEQF
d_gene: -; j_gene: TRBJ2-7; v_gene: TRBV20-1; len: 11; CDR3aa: SASVGLAYEQY
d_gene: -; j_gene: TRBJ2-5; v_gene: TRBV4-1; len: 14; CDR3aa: ASSQEAGWDQETQY
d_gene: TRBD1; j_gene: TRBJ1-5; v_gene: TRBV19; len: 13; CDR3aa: ASITQGGSNQPQH
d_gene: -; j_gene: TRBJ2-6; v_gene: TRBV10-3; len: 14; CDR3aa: AISEGGGSGANVLT
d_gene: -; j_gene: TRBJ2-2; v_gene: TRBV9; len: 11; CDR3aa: ASSVGSTGELF
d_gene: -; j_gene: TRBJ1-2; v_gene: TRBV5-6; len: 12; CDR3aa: ASSPGEVIYGYT
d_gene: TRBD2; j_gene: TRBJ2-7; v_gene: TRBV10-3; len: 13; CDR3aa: AISGSPGGIYEQY
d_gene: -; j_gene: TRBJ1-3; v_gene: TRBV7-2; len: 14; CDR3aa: ASSLEGWSSGNTIY
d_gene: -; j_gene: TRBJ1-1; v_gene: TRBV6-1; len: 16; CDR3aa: ASSEYGDGTRGNTEAF
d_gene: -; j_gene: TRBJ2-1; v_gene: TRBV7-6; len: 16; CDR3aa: ASSLSSSQRTAHNEQF
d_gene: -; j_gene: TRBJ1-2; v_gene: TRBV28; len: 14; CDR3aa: ASSFFRGRGRSGYT
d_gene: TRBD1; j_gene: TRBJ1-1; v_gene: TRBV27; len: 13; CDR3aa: ASSLPGQFNTEAF
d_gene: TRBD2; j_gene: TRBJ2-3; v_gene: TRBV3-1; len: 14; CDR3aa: ASSLGGGRGGDTQY
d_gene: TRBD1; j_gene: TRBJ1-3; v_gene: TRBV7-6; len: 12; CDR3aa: ASSPTGGGNTIY
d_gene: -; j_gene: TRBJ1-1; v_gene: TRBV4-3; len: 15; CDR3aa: ASSQARGVLVNTEAF
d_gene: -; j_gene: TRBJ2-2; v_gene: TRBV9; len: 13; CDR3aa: ASSVELRGPGELF
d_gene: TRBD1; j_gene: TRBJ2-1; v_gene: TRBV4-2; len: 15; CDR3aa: ASSQENTGTGYNEQF
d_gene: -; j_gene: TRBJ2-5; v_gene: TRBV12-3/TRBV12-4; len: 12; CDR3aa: ASSLGLSQETQY
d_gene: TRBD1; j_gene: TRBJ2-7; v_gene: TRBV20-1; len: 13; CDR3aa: SARGQAMNSYEQY